The 17 T cell receptor beta chains below all came from one sample that was sequenced in a study of T cells in Graves' hyperthyroidism and ophthalmopathy. Amplification of TCR beta CDR3 regions was performed using RNA transcripts as template. The HTBI set primed first-round TCR CDR3 RT-PCR. TCRdb independently ran MiXCR on the multiplex PCR reads; one entry per CDR3 protein. The sample contains roughly 400,000 distinct CDR3 sequences, around 14% of which appear only once. What was sequenced was blood. The receptor source for this set is a woman between 18 and 29 years old with Graves' hyperthyroidism that later progressed to Graves' ophthalmopathy.

This clonotype turned up a few times. The chain recombines TRBV20-1 with TRBJ2-3; 9 bases are shared with TRBD1. With 5 bases clipped from V and 0 bases from J, the junction kept 15 bases outside the gene matches. The CDR3 length is 18 residues. CDR1 is DFQATT, CDR2 SNEGSKA, per germline (reference sequence). CDR3 sequence: CSAPGRDRAQTSTDTQYF. DNA for the CDR3: TGCAGTGCTCCGGGCCGGGACAGGGCACAAACTAGCACAGATACGCAGTATTTT.

This clonotype was recorded at least ten times. The V call is TRBV27, the J call TRBJ2-7; TRBD2 agrees at 8 bases. Germline CDR1 is MNHEY and CDR2 is SMNVEV (reference sequence). The CDR3 totals 12 residues. V lost 7 bases, J lost 3 bases, and 2 bases stayed unmatched. For the CDR3, the DNA is TGTGCCAGCACGAGCGGGAGCTACGAGCAGTACTTC. Its translation: CASTSGSYEQYF.

This clonotype has only a few counts. The chain's CDR3 is CASSQDLGIWEGFAETQYF. The CDR3 region has the DNA TGTGCCAGCAGCCAAGATCTAGGGATTTGGGAGGGTTTTGCAGAGACCCAGTACTTC. The chain recombines TRBV4-2 with TRBJ2-5; TRBD2 aligns across 7 bases. V was pared by 0 bases and J by 4 bases, with 17 bases of the junction left unmatched. This CDR3 has 19 amino acids. CDR1 is LGHNA, CDR2 YNFKEQ, per germline.

The chain joins TRBV30 to TRBJ1-5; TRBD1 might be the D (5 bases). V was trimmed by 1 base and J by 7 bases, leaving 11 bases between them. Germline CDR1 GTSNPN, CDR2 SVGIG (reference sequence). The CDR3 is 13 amino acids. CDR3 amino acids: CAWSGGDGQPQHF. The CDR3 coding sequence is TGTGCCTGGAGTGGAGGGGACGGACAGCCCCAGCATTTT. The full variable domain, in which reference TRBV30 and TRBJ1-5 provide the parts outside the CDR3, is SQTIHQWPATLVQPVGSPLSLECTVEGTSNPNLYWYRQAAGRGLQLLFYSVGIGQISSEVPQNLSASRPQDRQFILSSKKLLLSDSGFYLCAWSGGDGQPQHFGDGTRLSIL.

This clonotype was detected ten times or more. The chain combines TRBV3-1 with TRBJ1-2; 7 bases line up with TRBD1. This CDR3 is built from 15 residues. Germline V CDR1 and CDR2: LGHDT, YNNKEL (reference sequence). The V and J ends lost 4 bases and 6 bases, in that order; junction bases with no gene match: 11. The CDR3 region is CASSPPGRGQDGYTF. CDR3 coding DNA: TGTGCCAGCAGCCCCCCTGGAAGGGGGCAAGATGGCTACACCTTC.

This clonotype was observed at least ten times. V usage is TRBV2 and J usage is TRBJ1-1; TRBD1 aligns across 9 bases. Trimming cost V 9 bases and J 1 base; bases outside gene matches: 6. The length of the CDR3 is 14 residues. Germline loops: CDR1 SNHLY, CDR2 FYNNEI. This chain's CDR3 is CARGTGRGNTEAFF. For the CDR3, the DNA is TGTGCCAGGGGGACAGGGCGGGGGAACACTGAAGCTTTCTTT.

The chain links TRBV6-2 or TRBV6-3 to TRBJ2-1, with 8 bases lining up with TRBD2. Germline trimming cut 6 bases from V and 4 bases from J; bases unmatched to any gene: 11. The CDR3 length is 16 residues. Germline CDR1 MNHEY, CDR2 SVGEGT. DNA of the CDR3: TGTGCCAGCAGACGTACCCCGGGACTAGGGTACAATGAGCAGTTCTTC. Encoded protein: CASRRTPGLGYNEQFF.

The chain is built from TRBV7-8 and TRBJ1-4, with TRBD1 as a possible D gene (6 bases). Germline V gives CDR1 SGHVS, CDR2 FQNEAQ. Trimming shortened V by 4 bases and J by 8 bases, and 11 bases separated the two germline ends. This CDR3 region has 13 residues. The CDR3 protein is CASSSGHDEKLFF. The CDR3 coding sequence is TGTGCCAGCAGCTCGGGACACGACGAAAAACTGTTTTTT.

This clonotype was detected only a few times. The chain links TRBV7-8 to TRBJ2-7; 9 bases are a match to TRBD2. Per germline, CDR1 SGHVS and CDR2 FQNEAQ. This CDR3 has 16 amino acids. J was trimmed by 2 bases and V by 1 base; bases with no gene match: 6. CDR3 sequence: CASSLEQREAPYEQYF. CDR3 in DNA: TGTGCCAGCAGCTTAGAACAGCGGGAGGCCCCCTACGAGCAGTACTTC.

This clonotype was counted only a few times. The chain is built from TRBV12-3 or TRBV12-4 and TRBJ2-1, with TRBD2 as a possible D gene (6 bases). CDR3 length: 13 residues. V lost 4 bases and J 7 bases, leaving 11 bases between the germline ends. CDR3: CASSSGVANEQFF. The CDR3 DNA sequence: TGTGCCAGCAGTTCGGGAGTCGCGAATGAGCAGTTCTTC.

This clonotype was counted many times. The V and J genes are TRBV7-2 and TRBJ2-5, with D unresolved. CDR1 and CDR2 from the germline V gene are SGHTA and FQGNSA. The CDR3 runs to 12 residues. V gave up 5 bases and J gave up 2 bases, with 6 bases separating them. CDR3 loop: CASSAGQETQYF. Here the CDR3 DNA reads TGTGCCAGCAGCGCCGGGCAAGAGACCCAGTACTTC.

CDR3 in DNA: TGTGCCAGCAGTTTCCGCACGGGTAGCGGGCCCGCAGCAGATACGCAGTATTTT. It translates to CASSFRTGSGPAADTQYF. This chain joins TRBV28 and TRBJ2-3; 7 nucleotides align to TRBD2. CDR3 length: 18 residues. CDR1 is MDHEN and CDR2 is SYDVKM in the germline V gene. Trimming took 3 bases from V and 4 from J; bases not matched to a gene: 16.

This clonotype was seen at least ten times. The V call is TRBV28, the J call TRBJ1-1; no definite D call. The CDR3 runs to 12 residues. The V end lost 3 bases, the J end lost 5 bases, and 7 bases lay between the germline ends. CDR1 and CDR2 from the germline V gene are MDHEN and SYDVKM. CDR3 nucleotide sequence: TGTGCCAGCAGTTTGTTGGGGACTGAAGCTTTCTTT. As protein: CASSLLGTEAFF. The full variable domain, rest sourced from reference TRBV28 and TRBJ1-1, is DVKVTQSSRYLVKRTGEKVFLECVQDMDHENMFWYRQDPGLGLRLIYFSYDVKMKEKGDIPEGYSVSREKKERFSLILESASTNQTSMYLCASSLLGTEAFFGQGTRLTVV.

The gene calls are TRBV12-5 and TRBJ1-6, with D uncertain. V shed 4 bases and J shed 5 bases, with 15 bases lying between them. Germline V gene data show CDR1 as LGHNT and CDR2 as FRNRAP. The CDR3 is made up of 16 amino acids. CDR3 bases: TGTGCTAGTGGTTCCTTTCTTGGGGTGAATAATTCACCCCTCCACTTT. It translates to CASGSFLGVNNSPLHF.

This clonotype was seen many times. V and J are TRBV28 and TRBJ2-7; D possibly uses TRBD1 or TRBD2 (6 bases each). This CDR3 spans 16 amino acids. The V and J ends lost 7 bases and 4 bases respectively, with 23 bases between them. CDR1 MDHEN and CDR2 SYDVKM come from the germline V gene. DNA of the CDR3: TGTGCCAGCACCCCAACGGGGGTCCAGGGGACGTACGAGCAGTACTTC. Translating it yields CASTPTGVQGTYEQYF.

This clonotype was recorded at least ten times. V usage is TRBV9 and J usage is TRBJ2-5; TRBD2 aligns across 7 bases. The CDR3 runs 14 residues. In germline, CDR1 is SGDLS, CDR2 YYNGEE. The J segment lost 4 bases and the V segment lost 3 bases, leaving 6 bases of the junction unmatched. CDR3 bases: TGTGCCAGCAGCGGGCAGGGACTACGAGAGACCCAGTACTTC. As protein: CASSGQGLRETQYF.

The chain recombines TRBV6-5 with TRBJ2-7, with D possibly matching TRBD2 (6 bases). Per the germline V gene, CDR1 is MNHEY and CDR2 is SVGAGI. The CDR3 contains 16 residues. Trimming shortened V by 0 bases and J by 0 bases, and 12 bases separated the two germline ends. In DNA, the CDR3 is TGTGCCAGCAGTTACTCCCGGGACTCGAGCTCCTACGAGCAGTACTTC. It yields the protein CASSYSRDSSSYEQYF.